This passage covers 16 T cell receptor beta chains from one sample sequenced in a study of OX40 agonist ivuxolimab in advanced cancers. Using immunoSEQ multiplex PCR, the repertoire was profiled, and TCRdb retains in-frame clones only, with some absent. This table holds approximately 90,000 clones, more than 75% found once. The sample here was CD4+ or CD8+ T cells sorted from blood, taken in a trial of the OX40 agonist ivuxolimab. The receptors come from an adult with an advanced solid tumor such as melanoma, head and neck, liver or kidney cancer.

The V gene is TRBV6-5, the J gene TRBJ2-2, with 7 bases lining up with TRBD2. Per germline, CDR1 MNHEY and CDR2 SVGAGI. The V segment lost 5 bases and the J segment 6 bases; nucleotides outside the gene matches: 3. The CDR3 is made up of 13 amino acids. CDR3 DNA sequence: TGTGCCAGCAGTCCCGCGGGGGCCGGGGAGCTGTTTTTT. Its protein product is CASSPAGAGELFF.

The chain carries TRBV5-8 and TRBJ2-6; D is unclear. The V gene lost 6 bases and the J gene lost 2 bases, with 12 bases spanning the gap. CDR3 size: 15 residues. Germline V gene lookup returns CDR1 SGHTS and CDR2 YDEGEE. This chain's CDR3 is CASTKKRPGANVLTF. CDR3 DNA sequence: TGTGCCAGCACCAAGAAGAGACCTGGGGCCAACGTCCTGACTTTC.

The chain is built from TRBV21-1 and TRBJ1-1; whether TRBD1, the table's D call, matches the DNA was not checked. TRBV21-1 represents a pseudogene. The CDR3 loop spans 13 amino acids. CDR3 residues: CASSSQGYTEAFF. The CDR3 coding sequence is TGTGCCAGCAGCTCACAGGGTTACACTGAAGCTTTCTTT.

Concerning this clone itself: The junction departs from germline at one end; a sequencing error may be responsible. The sample carries other DNA sequences with the same CDR3. The CDR3 bases are TGTGCCATCAGTGAGGGACCTGAAGCCTTCTTT. Translation: CAISEGPEAFF. The chain employs TRBV10-3 and TRBJ1-1; D gene unclear. CDR1 and CDR2 from the germline V gene are ENHRY and SYGVKD. The CDR3 length is 11 residues.

This chain connects TRBV4-2 to TRBJ2-1; 8 nucleotides agree with TRBD1. V dropped 0 bases and J dropped 4; count of bases not matched to a gene: 8. CDR1 is LGHNA and CDR2 is YNFKEQ in the germline V gene. This CDR3 contains 17 residues. CDR3 coding DNA: TGTGCCAGCAGCCAAGATCAGGGGGCTAGCGCATACAATGAGCAGTTCTTC. Translated: CASSQDQGASAYNEQFF.

V gene TRBV11-2 combines with J gene TRBJ1-1; D is unclear. This CDR3 is built from 14 residues. Germline CDR1 SGHAT, CDR2 FQNNGV. V lost 1 base and J lost 0, with 6 bases in between. The CDR3 bases are TGTGCCAGCAGCTTAGTTTGGATGAACACTGAAGCTTTCTTT. This gives the protein CASSLVWMNTEAFF.

The DNA for the CDR3 is TGTGCCACCAGCACGTCACGTAGCAATCAGCCCCAGCATTTT. Its protein is CATSTSRSNQPQHF. The chain combines TRBV15 with TRBJ1-5, with D uncertain. Trimming removed 4 bases from V and 0 bases from J, with 7 bases in between. The germline CDR1 and CDR2 sequences are LNHNV and YYDKDF (reference sequence). The CDR3 covers 14 residues.

This chain connects TRBV6-1 to TRBJ2-7, with a weak D call TRBD1 (6 bases). The CDR3 totals 12 residues. The ends were cut back, 6 bases at V and 7 bases at J, with 13 bases in the middle. The germline gives CDR1 MNHNS, CDR2 SASEGT. This chain's CDR3 is CASSTGTREQYV. The CDR3 DNA reads as TGTGCCAGCAGCACCGGGACACGGGAGCAGTACGTC.

The chain uses TRBV29-1 and TRBJ2-2; a weak D match, TRBD1 (8 bases). CDR1 SQVTM and CDR2 ANQGSEA come from the germline V gene. This CDR3 region has 15 residues. V was clipped by 6 bases and J by 8 bases, with 22 bases between them. The CDR3 coding sequence is TGCAGCGTCGGTACAGGGGGAGGGCTGGGAGGGGAGCTGTTTTTT. This gives the protein CSVGTGGGLGGELFF.

J is TRBJ1-1 and V is TRBV6-5; D is uncertain. Trimming stripped 2 bases from V and 8 bases from J, with 6 bases between. Germline values: CDR1 MNHEY, CDR2 SVGAGI. The length of the CDR3 is 11 residues. DNA of the CDR3: TGTGCCAGCAGTTACGAGAGGGAAGCTTTCTTT. Translating it yields CASSYEREAFF.

The rearrangement joins TRBV5-5 to TRBJ2-3; D is possibly TRBD1 (6 bases). This CDR3 spans 15 amino acids. Between the trimmed V and J ends, which lost 4 bases and 3 bases, there was a span of 15 bases. Germline loops: CDR1 SGHKS, CDR2 YYEKEE (reference sequence). The chain's CDR3 is CASSGLRQGTDTQYF. In DNA, the CDR3 is TGTGCCAGCAGCGGGCTGAGGCAGGGGACAGATACGCAGTATTTT. Full variable domain (outside the CDR3, taken from reference TRBV5-5 and TRBJ2-3): DAGVTQSPTHLIKTRGQQVTLRCSPISGHKSVSWYQQVLGQGPQFIFQYYEKEERGRGNFPDRFSARQFPNYSSELNVNALLLGDSALYLCASSGLRQGTDTQYFGPGTRLTVL.

This chain links TRBV10-3 with TRBJ2-2, with 8 bases lining up with TRBD1. Per the germline V gene, CDR1 is ENHRY and CDR2 is SYGVKD. Trimming took 7 bases from V and 4 from J; bases not matched to a gene: 8. This CDR3 spans 15 amino acids. The CDR3 nucleotides are TGTGCCATCACCGGACAGGGACGAGGCACCGGGGAGCTGTTTTTT. Its protein product is CAITGQGRGTGELFF.

The chain joins TRBV29-1 to TRBJ2-7; D unresolved. V was trimmed by 6 bases and J by 9 bases, leaving 15 bases between them. Germline V gene data show CDR1 as SQVTM and CDR2 as ANQGSEA. This CDR3 spans 11 amino acids. The CDR3 reads CSVTDLAGQYF. In DNA, the CDR3 is TGCAGCGTAACCGACTTAGCCGGGCAGTACTTC.

The chain links TRBV28 to TRBJ2-7; D might be TRBD1 or TRBD2, each matching 5 bases. V dropped 3 bases and J dropped 2 bases, with 8 bases sitting between them. Per germline, CDR1 MDHEN and CDR2 SYDVKM. CDR3 length: 13 residues. The DNA of the CDR3 is TGTGCCAGCAGTTTGAGGGGAACCTACGAGCAGTACTTC. The encoded protein is CASSLRGTYEQYF.

This clone came up once. V and J are TRBV28 and TRBJ2-7; the D is unclear. Germline CDR1 reads MDHEN; CDR2 reads SYDVKM. The ends were cut back, 5 bases at V and 3 bases at J, with 11 bases in the middle. This CDR3 comprises 13 residues. CDR3 loop: CASSVVTVYEQYF. The CDR3 DNA reads TGTGCCAGCAGTGTCGTTACGGTCTACGAGCAGTACTTC.

The V and J genes are TRBV7-2 and TRBJ2-1, with 12 bases matching TRBD2. This CDR3 is 19 amino acids long. Germline CDR1 SGHTA, CDR2 FQGNSA. The J segment lost 5 bases and the V segment lost 4 bases, leaving 15 bases of the junction unmatched. CDR3 sequence: CASSSRGTSGPASNNEQFF. CDR3 sequence (DNA): TGTGCCAGCAGCTCCCGCGGGACTAGCGGGCCTGCTTCGAACAATGAGCAGTTCTTC.